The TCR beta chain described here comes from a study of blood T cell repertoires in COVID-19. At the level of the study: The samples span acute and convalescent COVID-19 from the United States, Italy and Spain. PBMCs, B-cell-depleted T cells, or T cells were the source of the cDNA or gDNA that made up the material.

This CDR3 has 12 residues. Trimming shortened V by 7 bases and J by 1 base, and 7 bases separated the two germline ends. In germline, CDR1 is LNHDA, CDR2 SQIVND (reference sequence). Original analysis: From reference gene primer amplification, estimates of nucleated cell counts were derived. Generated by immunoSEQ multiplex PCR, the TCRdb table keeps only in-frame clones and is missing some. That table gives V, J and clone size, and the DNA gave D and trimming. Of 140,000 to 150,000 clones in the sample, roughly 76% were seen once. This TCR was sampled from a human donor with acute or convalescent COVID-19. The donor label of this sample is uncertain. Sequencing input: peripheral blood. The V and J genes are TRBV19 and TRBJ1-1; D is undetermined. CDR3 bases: TGTGCCAGTATTTACGGGAACACTGAAGCTTTCTTT. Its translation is CASIYGNTEAFF.